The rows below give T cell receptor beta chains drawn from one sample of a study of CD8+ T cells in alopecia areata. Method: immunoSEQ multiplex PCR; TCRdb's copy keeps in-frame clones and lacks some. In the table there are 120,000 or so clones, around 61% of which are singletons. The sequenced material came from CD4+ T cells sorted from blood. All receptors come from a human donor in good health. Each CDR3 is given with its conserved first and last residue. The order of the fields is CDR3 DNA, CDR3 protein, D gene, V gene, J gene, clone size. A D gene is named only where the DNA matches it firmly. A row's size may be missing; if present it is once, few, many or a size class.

TGTGCCAGCAGCATTAGGACTCCCAGCAGAGATACGCAGTATTTT	CASSIRTPSRDTQYF	NA	TRBV7-2	TRBJ2-3	NA
TGTGCCAGCAGCTTTTGGGGGGCTAGCACAGATACGCAGTATTTT	CASSFWGASTDTQYF	NA	TRBV7-2	TRBJ2-3	NA
TGTGCAGTCTCAGGGGAATGGACCCAGTACTTC	CAVSGEWTQYF	NA	TRBV2	TRBJ2-5	once
TGTGCCAGCAGCCCTACTGGAAACACCATATATTTT	CASSPTGNTIYF	NA	TRBV7-2	TRBJ1-3	NA
TGCGCCAGCAGCGATCAGCGGGGGACCACAGATACGCAGTATTTT	CASSDQRGTTDTQYF	TRBD2	TRBV5-1	TRBJ2-3	NA
TGTGCCAGCAGCGTAGATTCTGAGGGGACCCAGTACTTC	CASSVDSEGTQYF	NA	TRBV9	TRBJ2-5	NA
TGTGCCAGCAGCTTAGTTGAGGGTTATGAGCAGTTCTTC	CASSLVEGYEQFF	NA	TRBV7-2	TRBJ2-1	NA
TGCAGCGTCCAACTAGGCGGGGGCACTGAAGCTTTCTTT	CSVQLGGGTEAFF	NA	TRBV29-1	TRBJ1-1	NA
TGTGCCAGCGCTAGGGTGGGGTACACTGAAGCTTTCTTT	CASARVGYTEAFF	NA	TRBV6-5	TRBJ1-1	few
TGCGCCAGCAGACCCACGGAGAATTCACCCCTCCACTTT	CASRPTENSPLHF	NA	TRBV5-1	TRBJ1-6	NA
TGCGCCAGCAGCCAAGATTCGGGCTACCCCTACAATGAGCAGTTCTTC	CASSQDSGYPYNEQFF	NA	TRBV4-1	TRBJ2-1	NA
TGTGCCTGGAGCACAGGGACAGGGGAAGGGGAGACCCAGTACTTC	CAWSTGTGEGETQYF	TRBD1	TRBV30	TRBJ2-5	NA